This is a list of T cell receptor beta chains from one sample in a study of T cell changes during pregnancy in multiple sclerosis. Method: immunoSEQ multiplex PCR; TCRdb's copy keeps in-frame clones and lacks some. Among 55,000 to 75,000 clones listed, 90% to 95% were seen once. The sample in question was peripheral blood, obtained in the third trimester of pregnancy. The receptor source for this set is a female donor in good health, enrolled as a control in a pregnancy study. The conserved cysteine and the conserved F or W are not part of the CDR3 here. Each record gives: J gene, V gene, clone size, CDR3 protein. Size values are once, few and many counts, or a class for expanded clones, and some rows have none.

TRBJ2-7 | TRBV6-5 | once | ASYRGQGHYEQY
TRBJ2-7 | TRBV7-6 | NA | ASSPTGLANYEQY
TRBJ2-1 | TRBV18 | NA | ASSLSASHNEQF
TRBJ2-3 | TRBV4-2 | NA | ASSQATGGTDTQY
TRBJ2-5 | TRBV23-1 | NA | ASSHWRGQPQETQY
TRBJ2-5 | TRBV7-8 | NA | ASSFTGIKETQY
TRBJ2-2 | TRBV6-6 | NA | ASSYWGANTGELF
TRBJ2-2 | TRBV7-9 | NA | ASSPLDNTALAGELF
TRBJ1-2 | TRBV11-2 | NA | ASKPTGGLNYGYT
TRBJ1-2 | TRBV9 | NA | ASSSRTAGILGDGYT
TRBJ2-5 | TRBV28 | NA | ASSLGGAKQETQY
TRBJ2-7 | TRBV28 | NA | ASSPGTSFAYEQY
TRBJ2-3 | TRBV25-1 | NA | ASSEFPGGRSTDTQY
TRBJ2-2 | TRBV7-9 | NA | ASSLVIRGTGELF
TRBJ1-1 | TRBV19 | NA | ASSIKDREIFNTEAF
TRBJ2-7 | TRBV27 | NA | ASSLAGGPYEQY
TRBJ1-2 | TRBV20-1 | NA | SAQSNYGYT
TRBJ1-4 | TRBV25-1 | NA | ASSKTGVTTNEKLF
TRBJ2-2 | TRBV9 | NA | ASSVSRGTGTGELF
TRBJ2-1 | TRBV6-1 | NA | AGWDRVYNEQF
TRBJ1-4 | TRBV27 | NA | ASSPRTSNEKLF
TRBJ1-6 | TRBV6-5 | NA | ASSKITGGNSPLH
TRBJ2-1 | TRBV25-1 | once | ASSGASGRQF
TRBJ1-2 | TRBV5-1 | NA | ASSNKTGFSYGYT
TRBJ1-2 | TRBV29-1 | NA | SVVWVGGYGYT
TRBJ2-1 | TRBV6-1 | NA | ASSDPLGSSGRQVNEQF
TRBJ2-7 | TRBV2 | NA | ASSPPSLLYEQY
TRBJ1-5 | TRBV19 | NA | ASSRTGQISNQPQH
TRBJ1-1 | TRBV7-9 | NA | ASSLAEAGLGPEAF
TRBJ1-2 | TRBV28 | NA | ASRPIYFNYGYT
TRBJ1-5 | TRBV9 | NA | ASSADSDSNQPQH
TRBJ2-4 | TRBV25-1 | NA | ASSDTDIQY
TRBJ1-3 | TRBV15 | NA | ATSRGSSGNTIY
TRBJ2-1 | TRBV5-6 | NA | ASSLGQGEYNEQF
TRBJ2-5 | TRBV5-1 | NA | ASSLPQRGGGETQY
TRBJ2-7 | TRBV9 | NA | ASSLGLEYSYEQY
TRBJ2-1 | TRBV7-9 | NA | ASTLGSGRWYEQF
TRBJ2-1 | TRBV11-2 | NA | ASSPPTAGRDEQF
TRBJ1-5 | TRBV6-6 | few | ASTSGLNQPQH
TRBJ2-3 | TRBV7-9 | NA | ASSTYRTDTQY
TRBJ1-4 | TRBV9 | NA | ASSSGMTSKEKLF
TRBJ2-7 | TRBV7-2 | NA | ASSFGIAGAYEQY
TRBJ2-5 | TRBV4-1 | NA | ASSQNERGGETQY
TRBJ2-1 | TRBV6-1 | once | ASSGLAGEGTDEQF
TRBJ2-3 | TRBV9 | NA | ASSVSLAGEVPDTQY
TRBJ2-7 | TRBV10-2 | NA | ASSVPGLRAEQY
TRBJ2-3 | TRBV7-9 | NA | ASSRSGSSTDTQY
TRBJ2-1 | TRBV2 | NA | ASRRTGVNEQF
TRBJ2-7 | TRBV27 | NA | ASSSDLAGAIGSSYEQY
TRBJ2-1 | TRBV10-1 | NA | ATASASGASKF
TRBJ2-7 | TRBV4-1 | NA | ASSQGRDPGHEQY
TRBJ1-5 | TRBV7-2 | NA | ASSYPGNQPQH
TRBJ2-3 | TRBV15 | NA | ATSLLQRSRTDTQY
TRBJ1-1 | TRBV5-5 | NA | ASSPKQRQGLVIKVTEAF
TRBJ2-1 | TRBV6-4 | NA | ASSDLAGEARNEQF
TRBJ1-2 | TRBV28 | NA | ASSLGGQGASYGYT
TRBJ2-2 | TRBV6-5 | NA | ASSRETGELF
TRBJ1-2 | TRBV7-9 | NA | ASSLGQTNYGYT
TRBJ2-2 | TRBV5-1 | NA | ASSRDGTGENTGELF